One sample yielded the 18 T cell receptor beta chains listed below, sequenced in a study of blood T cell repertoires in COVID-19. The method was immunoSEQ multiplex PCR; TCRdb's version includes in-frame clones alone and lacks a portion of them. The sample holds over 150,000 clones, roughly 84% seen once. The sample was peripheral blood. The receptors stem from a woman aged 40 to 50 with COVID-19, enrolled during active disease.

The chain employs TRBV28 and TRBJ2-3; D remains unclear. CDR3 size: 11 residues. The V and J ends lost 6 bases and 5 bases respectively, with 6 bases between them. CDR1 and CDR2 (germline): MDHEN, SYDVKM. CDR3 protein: CASSPRDTQYF. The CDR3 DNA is TGTGCCAGCAGCCCGAGAGATACGCAGTATTTT.

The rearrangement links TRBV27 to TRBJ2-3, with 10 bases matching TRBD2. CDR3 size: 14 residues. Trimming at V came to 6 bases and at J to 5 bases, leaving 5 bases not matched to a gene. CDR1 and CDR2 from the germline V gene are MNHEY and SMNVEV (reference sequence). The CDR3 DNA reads TGTGCCAGCAGAATAGCGGGAGGAGGAGATACGCAGTATTTT. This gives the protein CASRIAGGGDTQYF.

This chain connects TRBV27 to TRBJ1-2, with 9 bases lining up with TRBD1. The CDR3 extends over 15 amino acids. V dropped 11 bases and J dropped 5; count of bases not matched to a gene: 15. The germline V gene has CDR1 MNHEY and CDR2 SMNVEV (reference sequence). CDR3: CASLDRGNAGYGYTF. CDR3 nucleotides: TGTGCCTCCCTCGACAGGGGGAATGCCGGGTATGGCTACACCTTC.

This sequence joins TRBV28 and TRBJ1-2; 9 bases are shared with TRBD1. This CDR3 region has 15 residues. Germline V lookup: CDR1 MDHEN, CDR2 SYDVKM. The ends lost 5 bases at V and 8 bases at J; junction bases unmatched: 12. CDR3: CASSKTGGAMVGYTF. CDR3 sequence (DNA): TGTGCCAGCAGTAAAACAGGGGGCGCGATGGTGGGCTACACCTTC.

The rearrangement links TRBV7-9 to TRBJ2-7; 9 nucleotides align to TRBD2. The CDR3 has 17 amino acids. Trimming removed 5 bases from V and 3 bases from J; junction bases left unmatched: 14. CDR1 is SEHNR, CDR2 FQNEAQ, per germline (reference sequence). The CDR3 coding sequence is TGTGCCAGCAGCCACCCGGGGGCGGGAGGGCCTCACTACGAGCAGTACTTC. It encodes CASSHPGAGGPHYEQYF.

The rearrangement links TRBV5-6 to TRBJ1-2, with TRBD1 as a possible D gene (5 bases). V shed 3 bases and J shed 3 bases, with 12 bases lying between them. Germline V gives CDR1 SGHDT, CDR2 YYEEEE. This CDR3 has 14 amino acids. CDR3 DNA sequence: TGTGCCAGCAGCTCACAGCAGGGATACTATGGCTACACCTTC. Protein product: CASSSQQGYYGYTF.

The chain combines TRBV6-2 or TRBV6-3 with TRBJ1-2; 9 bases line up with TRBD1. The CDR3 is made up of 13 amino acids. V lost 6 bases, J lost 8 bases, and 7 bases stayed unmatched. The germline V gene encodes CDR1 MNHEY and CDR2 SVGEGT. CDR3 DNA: TGTGCCAGCAGCCAGGGACAGGGCGGGGGCTACACCTTC. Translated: CASSQGQGGGYTF.

The CDR3 sequence: CASSKGTVFSNQPQHF. Written as DNA, the CDR3 is TGTGCCAGCAGCAAAGGGACAGTTTTCAGCAATCAGCCCCAGCATTTT. The chain combines TRBV3-1 (or the pseudogene TRBV3-2) with TRBJ1-5; TRBD1 matches at 7 bases. Germline assignment: CDR1 LGHDT and CDR2 YNNKEL (reference sequence). The CDR3 is 16 residues long. The trim removed 5 bases at V and 1 base at J, leaving 8 bases unmatched.

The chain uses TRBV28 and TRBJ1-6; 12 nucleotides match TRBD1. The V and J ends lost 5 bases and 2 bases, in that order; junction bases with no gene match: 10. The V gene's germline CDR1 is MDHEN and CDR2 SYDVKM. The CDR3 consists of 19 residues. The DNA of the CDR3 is TGTGCCAGCAGTGCTCCGGGACAGGGGGCTTTGCCCTATAATTCACCCCTCCACTTT. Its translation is CASSAPGQGALPYNSPLHF.

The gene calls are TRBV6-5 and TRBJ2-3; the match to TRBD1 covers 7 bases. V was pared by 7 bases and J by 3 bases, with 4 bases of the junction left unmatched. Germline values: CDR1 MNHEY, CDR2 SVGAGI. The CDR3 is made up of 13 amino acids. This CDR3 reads CASNLQGTDTQYF. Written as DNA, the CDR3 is TGTGCCAGCAACTTACAGGGGACAGATACGCAGTATTTT.

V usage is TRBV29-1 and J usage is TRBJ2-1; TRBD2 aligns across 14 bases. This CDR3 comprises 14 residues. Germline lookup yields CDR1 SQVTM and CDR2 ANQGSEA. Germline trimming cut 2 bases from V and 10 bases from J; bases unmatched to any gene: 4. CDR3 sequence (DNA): TGCAGCGTTGAAATGAGACTAGCGGGGGGGGAGCAGTTCTTC. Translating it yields CSVEMRLAGGEQFF.

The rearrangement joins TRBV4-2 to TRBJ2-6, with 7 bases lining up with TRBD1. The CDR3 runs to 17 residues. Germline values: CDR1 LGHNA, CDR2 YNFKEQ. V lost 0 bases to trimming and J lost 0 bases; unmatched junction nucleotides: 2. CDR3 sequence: CASSQDGDSSGANVLTF. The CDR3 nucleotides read TGTGCCAGCAGCCAAGATGGGGACAGCTCTGGGGCCAACGTCCTGACTTTC.

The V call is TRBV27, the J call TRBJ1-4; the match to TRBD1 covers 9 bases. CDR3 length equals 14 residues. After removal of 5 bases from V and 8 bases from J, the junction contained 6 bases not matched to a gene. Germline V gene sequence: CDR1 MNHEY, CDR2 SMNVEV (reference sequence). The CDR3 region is CASSPWDRVEKLFF. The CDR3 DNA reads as TGTGCCAGCAGTCCCTGGGACAGGGTCGAAAAACTGTTTTTT. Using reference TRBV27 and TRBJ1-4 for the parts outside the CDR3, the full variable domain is EAQVTQNPRYLITVTGKKLTVTCSQNMNHEYMSWYRQDPGLGLRQIYYSMNVEVTDKGDVPEGYKVSRKEKRNFPLILESPSPNQTSLYFCASSPWDRVEKLFFGSGTQLSVL.

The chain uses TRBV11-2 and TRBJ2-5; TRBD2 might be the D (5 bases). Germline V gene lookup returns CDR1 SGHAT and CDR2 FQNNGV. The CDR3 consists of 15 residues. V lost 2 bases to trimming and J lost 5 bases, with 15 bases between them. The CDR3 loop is CASSLKPGWSETQYF. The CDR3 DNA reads TGTGCCAGCAGCTTAAAACCGGGGTGGTCGGAGACCCAGTACTTC.

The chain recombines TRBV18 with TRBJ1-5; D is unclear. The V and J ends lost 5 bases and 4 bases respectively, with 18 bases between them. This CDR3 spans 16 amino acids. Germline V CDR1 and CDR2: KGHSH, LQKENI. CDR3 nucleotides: TGTGCCAGCTCAAAAGTCTCGTTGAGGGAAAATCAGCCCCAGCATTTT. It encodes CASSKVSLRENQPQHF.

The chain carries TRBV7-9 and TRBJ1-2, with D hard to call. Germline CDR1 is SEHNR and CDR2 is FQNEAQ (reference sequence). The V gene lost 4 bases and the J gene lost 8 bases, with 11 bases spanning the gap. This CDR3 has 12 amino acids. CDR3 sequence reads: CASSSNIRGYTF. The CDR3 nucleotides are TGTGCCAGCAGCTCCAACATACGCGGCTACACCTTC.

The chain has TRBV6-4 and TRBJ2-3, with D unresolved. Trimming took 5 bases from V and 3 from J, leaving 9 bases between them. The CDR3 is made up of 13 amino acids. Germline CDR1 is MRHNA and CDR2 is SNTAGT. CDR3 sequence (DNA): TGTGCCAGCAGTCTGTATGTTACAGATACGCAGTATTTT. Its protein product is CASSLYVTDTQYF.

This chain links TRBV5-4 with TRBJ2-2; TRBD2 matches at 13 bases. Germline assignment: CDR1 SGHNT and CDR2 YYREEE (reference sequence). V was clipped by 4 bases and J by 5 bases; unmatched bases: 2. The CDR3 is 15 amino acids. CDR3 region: CASSRTSGGTGELFF. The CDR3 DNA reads TGTGCCAGCAGCCGGACTAGCGGGGGTACCGGGGAGCTGTTTTTT.